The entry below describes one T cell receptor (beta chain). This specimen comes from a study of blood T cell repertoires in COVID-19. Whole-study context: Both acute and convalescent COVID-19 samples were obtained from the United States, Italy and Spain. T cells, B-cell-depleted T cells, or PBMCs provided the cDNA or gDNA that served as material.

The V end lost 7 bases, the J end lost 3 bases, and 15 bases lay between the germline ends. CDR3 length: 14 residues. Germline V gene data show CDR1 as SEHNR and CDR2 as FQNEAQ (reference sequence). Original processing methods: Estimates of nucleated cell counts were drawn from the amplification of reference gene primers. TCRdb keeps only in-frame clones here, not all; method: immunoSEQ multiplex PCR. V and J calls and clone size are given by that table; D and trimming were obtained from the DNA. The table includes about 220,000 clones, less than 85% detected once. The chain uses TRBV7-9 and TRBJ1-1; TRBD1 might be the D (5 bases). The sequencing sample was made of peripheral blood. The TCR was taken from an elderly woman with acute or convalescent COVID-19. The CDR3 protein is CASNWRGVYTEAFF. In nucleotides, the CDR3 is TGTGCCAGCAATTGGCGGGGGGTATACACTGAAGCTTTCTTT.